This section outlines one TCR beta chain sequence together with its context. No antigen is known for it. Germline V lookup: CDR1 DFQATT, CDR2 SNEGSKA (reference sequence). CDR3 size: 13 residues. The sample's time point: newly diagnosed GD, antithyroid drugs for less than 3 months. From RNA extracted from PBMCs, the TCR library was made. This entry belongs to a study of regulatory T cells in long-lasting Graves disease. General study findings and limits: Relative to new patients (roughly 970), persistent patients exhibited greater sharing of public clonotypes (around 2,500).

With iRepertoire HTBI primers and Arm-PCR of CDR3 regions, TCR beta libraries were built. TCRdb fed the multiplex PCR reads into MiXCR, producing one record per CDR3 protein. The top ten hold about 39% of the sample, which has fewer than 350,000 distinct CDR3 sequences, roughly 18% seen once. V gene TRBV20-1 combines with J gene TRBJ2-5, with no clear D. Near its end, the DNA agrees better with TRBJ2-1, so the J call may be wrong. The material was peripheral blood mononuclear cells (PBMCs), obtained at new diagnosis, from a patient treated with antithyroid drugs. This sequence was found in a female donor with Graves disease. CDR3 in amino acids: CSARAVLGNEQFF. CDR3 DNA: TGCAGTGCTAGGGCCGTGTTAGGCAATGAGCAGTTCTTC.